A single sample gave rise to the 21 T cell receptor beta chains below, sequenced in a study of monozygotic twins with inflammatory bowel disease. TCRdb reprocessed the 5' RACE reads and stores each CDR3 protein as one record, lacking DNA. The specimen's table records 150,000 to 200,000 distinct CDR3 sequences. Sequenced input: blood. All receptors come from a human donor with ulcerative colitis or Crohn's disease, or a healthy co-twin of an affected twin (not recorded which).

This chain uses TRBV9 with TRBJ2-1; absent DNA, TCRdb's TRBD2 call cannot be checked. Looked up from germline, CDR1 is SGDLS and CDR2 is YYNGEE. This CDR3 is built from 16 residues. CDR3: CASTKGVAGVVNEQFF.

J is TRBJ2-3 and V is TRBV5-1; TCRdb lists TRBD2, though no DNA is available to test this call. This CDR3 contains 16 residues. CDR1 and CDR2 (germline): SGHRS, YFSETQ. CDR3 amino acids: CASSSIRAGVGDTQYF. The full variable domain, with the rest looked up from reference TRBV5-1 and TRBJ2-3, is KAGVTQTPRYLIKTRGQQVTLSCSPISGHRSVSWYQQTPGQGLQFLFEYFSETQRNKGNFPGRFSGRQFSNSRSEMNVSTLELGDSALYLCASSSIRAGVGDTQYFGPGTRLTVL.

CDR3 amino acids: CASSLAGDEQYF. The V call is TRBV6-1, the J call TRBJ2-7. Germline V gene sequence: CDR1 MNHNS, CDR2 SASEGT. The CDR3 extends over 12 amino acids.

V usage is TRBV9 and J usage is TRBJ2-3; TCRdb lists TRBD2, though no DNA is available to test this call. The CDR3 is made up of 14 amino acids. Germline values: CDR1 SGDLS, CDR2 YYNGEE. CDR3 amino acids: CASSVEGPRGTQYF. The full variable domain, with the rest looked up from reference TRBV9 and TRBJ2-3, is DSGVTQTPKHLITATGQRVTLRCSPRSGDLSVYWYQQSLDQGLQFLIQYYNGEERAKGNILERFSAQQFPDLHSELNLSSLELGDSALYFCASSVEGPRGTQYFGPGTRLTVL.

The rearrangement joins TRBV5-1 to TRBJ2-7; with no DNA, the TCRdb D assignment of TRBD2 cannot be verified. Germline values: CDR1 SGHRS, CDR2 YFSETQ. This CDR3 spans 15 amino acids. This chain's CDR3 is CASSPLDYLSYEQYF. The variable domain in full, with the rest retrieved from reference TRBV5-1 and TRBJ2-7, is KAGVTQTPRYLIKTRGQQVTLSCSPISGHRSVSWYQQTPGQGLQFLFEYFSETQRNKGNFPGRFSGRQFSNSRSEMNVSTLELGDSALYLCASSPLDYLSYEQYFGPGTRLTVT.

V usage is TRBV27 and J usage is TRBJ1-2; there is no DNA to check the TCRdb D call of TRBD1. The CDR3 spans 12 residues. Germline V gene sequence: CDR1 MNHEY, CDR2 SMNVEV (reference sequence). This CDR3 reads CASTTGGYGYTF.

This chain connects TRBV20-1 to TRBJ1-2. Germline V lookup: CDR1 DFQATT, CDR2 SNEGSKA (reference sequence). There are 14 residues in the CDR3. The CDR3 loop is CSARVGEFNYGYTF.

The V gene is TRBV12-3 or TRBV12-4, the J gene TRBJ1-1. The CDR3 is made up of 15 amino acids. CDR3 sequence reads: CASSLELIPDLEAFF.

This rearrangement joins TRBV20-1 to TRBJ1-5. The CDR3 length is 13 residues. Germline V gives CDR1 DFQATT, CDR2 SNEGSKA (reference sequence). The CDR3 sequence is CSASERNDQPQHF.

This chain joins TRBV29-1 and TRBJ2-7; TCRdb calls TRBD1, which cannot be checked without DNA. Germline V gene sequence: CDR1 SQVTM, CDR2 ANQGSEA. The CDR3 spans 14 residues. The CDR3 is CSVHLGGRGYEQYF.

This CDR3 is CASSLGSYNSPLHF. The chain combines TRBV5-1 with TRBJ1-6. Germline CDR1 and CDR2: SGHRS and YFSETQ. CDR3 length equals 14 residues.

This chain links TRBV4-3 with TRBJ2-3; TCRdb's assignment of TRBD2 cannot be checked, as there is no DNA. From germline, CDR1 is LGHNA and CDR2 YSLEER. This CDR3 is 17 amino acids long. CDR3 in amino acids: CASSRRLAGGSSDTQYF.

Here the CDR3 reads CASRFMPGQMNTEAFF. The chain recombines TRBV12-2 with TRBJ1-1; checking the TCRdb D call of TRBD1 is not possible without DNA. TRBV12-2 is a documented pseudogene. The CDR3 is 16 residues long.

The chain links TRBV12-3 or TRBV12-4 to TRBJ1-1; TCRdb indicates TRBD1, and absent DNA this call remains unverified. This CDR3 has 11 amino acids. The CDR3 here is CASTPGGTAFF.

The chain is built from TRBV28 and TRBJ2-1; absent DNA, TCRdb's TRBD1 call cannot be checked. CDR3 size: 15 residues. Germline V lookup: CDR1 MDHEN, CDR2 SYDVKM. CDR3 residues: CASSGPRVQGYEQFF.

This chain connects TRBV30 to TRBJ1-5; TCRdb's D call, TRBD1, is unchecked because there is no DNA. The length of the CDR3 is 13 residues. Germline V lookup: CDR1 GTSNPN, CDR2 SVGIG (reference sequence). CDR3 amino acids: CAWGRGFNQPQHF.

The chain employs TRBV20-1 and TRBJ1-6; TCRdb names TRBD1, which stays unverified in the absence of DNA. This CDR3 is 13 amino acids long. The germline gives CDR1 DFQATT, CDR2 SNEGSKA (reference sequence). The CDR3 loop is CSAEILGQTTLHF.

V usage is TRBV2 and J usage is TRBJ2-3; TCRdb returns TRBD2, unconfirmable since there is no DNA. Germline values: CDR1 SNHLY, CDR2 FYNNEI. This CDR3 contains 14 residues. The CDR3 here is CASSQLANTDTQYF.

The V and J genes are TRBV5-4 and TRBJ2-1; TCRdb reports TRBD2, a call that lacks DNA to check it against. The CDR3 sequence is 13 residues long. Looked up from germline, CDR1 is SGHNT and CDR2 is YYREEE (reference sequence). The CDR3 loop reads CASSYDSGGEQFF. Full variable domain (rest looked up from reference TRBV5-4 and TRBJ2-1): ETGVTQSPTHLIKTRGQQVTLRCSSQSGHNTVSWYQQALGQGPQFIFQYYREEENGRGNFPPRFSGLQFPNYSSELNVNALELDDSALYLCASSYDSGGEQFFGPGTRLTVL.

J is TRBJ1-1 and V is TRBV7-2. CDR1 is SGHTA, CDR2 FQGNSA, per germline. There are 15 residues in the CDR3. CDR3 sequence: CASSLYLTGNTEAFF.

This chain connects TRBV19 to TRBJ2-7; TCRdb designates TRBD2, a call that cannot be tested without DNA. CDR3 size: 14 residues. Germline V gene data show CDR1 as LNHDA and CDR2 as SQIVND (reference sequence). CDR3 in amino acids: CASSINAGGYEQYF.